Given below is one T cell receptor beta chain in context. V trimming: 3 bases; J trimming: 6 bases; junction bases outside the gene matches: 4. From germline, CDR1 is ENHRY and CDR2 SYGVKD. The CDR3 has 13 amino acids. The protocol was immunoSEQ multiplex PCR, while the TCRdb copy is restricted to in-frame clones and leaves out a portion. This table holds 900,000 to 1,200,000 clones, around 78% found once. The data stem from a study of shared clonotypes between healthy human individuals. This chain links TRBV10-3 with TRBJ1-2; TRBD1 matches 7 bases. Sequencing was carried out using memory CD4+ T cells from PBMCs. The sample's subset: CD45RA-negative fraction. The source of this sequence is a man younger than 35 in good health. Some clones in this sample may be carry-over from other donors' samples. As DNA, the CDR3 is TGTGCCATCAGTGAACGAGGGGGCGATGGCTACACCTTC. Protein product: CAISERGGDGYTF.